This T cell receptor (beta chain) was recorded in a study of naive and memory T cell subsets. Both TRBC1 and TRBC2 were covered by a beta constant-region primer of two equimolar oligonucleotides. The ligated cDNA underwent four PCR rounds using SP2 and nested alpha and beta constant-region primers. One entry per CDR3 protein results from TCRdb running MiXCR on the UMI-ligation and nested PCR reads. The data hold tens of thousands of distinct CDR3 sequences, with around 13% observed a single time. The V gene end was trimmed by 6 bases and the J gene end by 4 bases; junction bases not matched to a gene: 6. The CDR3 is 14 residues long. Germline loops: CDR1 DFQATT, CDR2 SNEGSKA (reference sequence). On this clonotype itself: A much larger clone is a single base away; this may be a read error.

The origin of this receptor is a human donor in good health. Sequenced input: central memory CD4+ T cells from blood. This chain connects TRBV20-1 to TRBJ2-3; 11 bases are a match to TRBD2. The CDR3 DNA is TGCAGTGCGCCGCTAGCGGGAGGCGCAGATACGCAGTATTTT. Its translation: CSAPLAGGADTQYF.